This T cell receptor (beta chain) is from a study of Ad26.COV2.S vaccination and SARS-CoV-2 variants. Points from the study as a whole: Breadth measured for non-spike TCRs was similar across vaccine and placebo recipients. Total T cell responses were possibly underestimated by TCR breadth and depth analyses.

The CDR3 loop spans 13 amino acids. Germline V gene lookup returns CDR1 GTSNPN and CDR2 SVGIG (reference sequence). The germline V and J ends were trimmed by 2 bases and 2 bases, with 7 bases remaining between them. The data were produced by immunoSEQ multiplex PCR, yet TCRdb's version contains in-frame clones alone and is incomplete. Found here are 150,000 to 200,000 clones, about 83% of them singletons; the top ten hold 5% to 6.5%. Only a few counts were recorded for this clone. Its cognate antigen is unknown. The chain carries TRBV30 and TRBJ1-5; the D is unclear. This sequence was found in a human donor who had recovered from COVID-19. Material: peripheral blood, obtained after recovery from COVID-19. CDR3 bases: TGTGCCTGGAGTAGCCAGGGCAATCAGCCCCAGCATTTT. Translated: CAWSSQGNQPQHF. Variable domain in full (rest from reference TRBV30 and TRBJ1-5): SQTIHQWPATLVQPVGSPLSLECTVEGTSNPNLYWYRQAAGRGLQLLFYSVGIGQISSEVPQNLSASRPQDRQFILSSKKLLLSDSGFYLCAWSSQGNQPQHFGDGTRLSIL.